The clone carrying this TCR beta chain came up many times. The antigen is unknown. The sample originates from a study of human T cells and chemical hapten exposure. Background on the study: Application of 0.01% DPC to the upper back was done by patch test, with a reading at 6 days. Overall study results and limits: Given that the donors had alopecia, their immune response may differ from that seen in healthy people. Significantly more large CDR3 similarity clusters arose among expanded TCRs than among controls.

The time point: patch test 2, 6 weeks after DPC sensitization. Described treatment: therapeutic diphenylcyclopropenone sensitization with weekly scalp DPC. Each CDR3 protein is one row after TCRdb ran MiXCR on the RACE reads. Among about 26,000 distinct CDR3 sequences listed, 8% to 9.5% were seen once. The specimen comprised whole blood, sampled in connection with sensitization to the hapten diphenylcyclopropenone (DPC). The source is a man aged 25 to 40 with alopecia areata. Some clones in this sample may be carry-over from other donors' samples.

This chain's CDR3 is CASSPSTGLGQNSPLHF. The CDR3 DNA follows: TGTGCCAGCTCACCTTCGACAGGGTTAGGGCAGAATTCACCCCTCCACTTT. This chain links TRBV18 with TRBJ1-6; 7 bases agree with TRBD1. CDR3 length: 17 amino acids. J was trimmed by 7 bases and V by 3 bases; bases with no gene match: 12. Germline V CDR1 and CDR2: KGHSH, LQKENI.